This T cell receptor (beta chain) was recovered during a study of cytomegalovirus exposure and HLA in healthy donors. The CDR3 covers 13 residues. The V segment lost 5 bases and the J segment 8 bases; nucleotides outside the gene matches: 8. Germline CDR1 and CDR2: LNHDA and SQIVND (reference sequence). About this clone itself: No antigen is known for it.

General observations from the study: As a later analysis revealed, the rate of TCR association differed by HLA locus, with DRB1 most and HLA-C fewest. A later analysis appeared to link common viral pathogens to several of the most significant clusters.

With 60 Vbeta and 13 Jbeta primers, the PCR was carried out. Some clones are missing from TCRdb's copy, which holds only in-frame ones; the method was immunoSEQ multiplex PCR. The table includes some 190,000 clones, 85% detected once. The chain combines TRBV19 with TRBJ1-2; 7 bases are shared with TRBD1. The TCR originated in a boy aged 2 to 9 in good health and CMV-seronegative. Sequenced: PBMCs. The CDR3 loop is CASSLTGRRGYTF. The CDR3 DNA sequence: TGTGCCAGTAGTTTGACAGGGCGGAGGGGCTACACCTTC. Supplemented by reference TRBV19 and TRBJ1-2, the full variable domain reads DGGITQSPKYLFRKEGQNVTLSCEQNLNHDAMYWYRQDPGQGLRLIYYSQIVNDFQKGDIAEGYSVSREKKESFPLTVTSAQKNPTAFYLCASSLTGRRGYTFGSGTRLTVV.